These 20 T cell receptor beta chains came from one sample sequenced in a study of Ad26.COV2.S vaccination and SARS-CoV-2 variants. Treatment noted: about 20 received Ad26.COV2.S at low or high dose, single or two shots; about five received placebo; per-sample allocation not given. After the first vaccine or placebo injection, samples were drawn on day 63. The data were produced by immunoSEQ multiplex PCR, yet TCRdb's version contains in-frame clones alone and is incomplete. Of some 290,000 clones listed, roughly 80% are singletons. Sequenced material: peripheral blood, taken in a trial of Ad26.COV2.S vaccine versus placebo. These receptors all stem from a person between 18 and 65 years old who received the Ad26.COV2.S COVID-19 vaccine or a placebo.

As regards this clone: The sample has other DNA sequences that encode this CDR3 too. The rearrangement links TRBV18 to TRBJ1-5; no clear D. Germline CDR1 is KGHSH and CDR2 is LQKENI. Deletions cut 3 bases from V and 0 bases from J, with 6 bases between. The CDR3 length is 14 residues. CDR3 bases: TGTGCCAGCTCACCGCCACTTAGCAATCAGCCCCAGCATTTT. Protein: CASSPPLSNQPQHF. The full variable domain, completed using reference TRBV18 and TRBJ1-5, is NAGVMQNPRHLVRRRGQEARLRCSPMKGHSHVYWYRQLPEEGLKFMVYLQKENIIDESGMPKERFSAEFPKEGPSILRIQQVVRGDSAAYFCASSPPLSNQPQHFGDGTRLSIL.

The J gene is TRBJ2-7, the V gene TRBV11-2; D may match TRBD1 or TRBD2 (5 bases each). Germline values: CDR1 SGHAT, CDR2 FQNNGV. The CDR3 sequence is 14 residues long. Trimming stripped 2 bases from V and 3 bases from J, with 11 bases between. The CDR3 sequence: CASSLIRGNYEQYF. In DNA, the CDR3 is TGTGCCAGCAGCTTAATTCGGGGCAACTACGAGCAGTACTTC.

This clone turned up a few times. The CDR3 is CASRPPGATNEKLFF. The CDR3 coding sequence is TGTGCCAGCAGGCCCCCGGGTGCAACTAATGAAAAACTGTTTTTT. The rearrangement links TRBV28 to TRBJ1-4; D remains unclear. This CDR3 has 15 residues. Germline assignment: CDR1 MDHEN and CDR2 SYDVKM. The germline V and J ends were trimmed by 6 bases and 0 bases, with 11 bases remaining between them.

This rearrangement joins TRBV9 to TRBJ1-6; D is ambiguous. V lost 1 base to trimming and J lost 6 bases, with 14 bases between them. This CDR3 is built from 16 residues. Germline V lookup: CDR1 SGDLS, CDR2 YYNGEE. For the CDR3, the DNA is TGTGCCAGCAGCGTAACGGACCTCTCCCTTAATTCACCCCTCCACTTT. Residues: CASSVTDLSLNSPLHF. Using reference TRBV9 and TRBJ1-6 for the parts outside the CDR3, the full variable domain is DSGVTQTPKHLITATGQRVTLRCSPRSGDLSVYWYQQSLDQGLQFLIQYYNGEERAKGNILERFSAQQFPDLHSELNLSSLELGDSALYFCASSVTDLSLNSPLHFGNGTRLTVT.

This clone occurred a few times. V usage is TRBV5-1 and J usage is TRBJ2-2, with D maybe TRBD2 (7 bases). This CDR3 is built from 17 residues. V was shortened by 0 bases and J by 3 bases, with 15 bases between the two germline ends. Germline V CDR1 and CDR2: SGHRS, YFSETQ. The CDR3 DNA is TGCGCCAGCAGCTTGGGGACTCGCGGGGGCGACACCGGGGAGCTGTTTTTT. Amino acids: CASSLGTRGGDTGELFF.

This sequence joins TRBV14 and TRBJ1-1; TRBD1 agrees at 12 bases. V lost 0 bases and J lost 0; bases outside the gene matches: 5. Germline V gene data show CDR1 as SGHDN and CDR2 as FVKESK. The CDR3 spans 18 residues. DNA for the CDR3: TGTGCCAGCAGCCAAGACGGGGACAGGGGGCGGGTGAACACTGAAGCTTTCTTT. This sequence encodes CASSQDGDRGRVNTEAFF.

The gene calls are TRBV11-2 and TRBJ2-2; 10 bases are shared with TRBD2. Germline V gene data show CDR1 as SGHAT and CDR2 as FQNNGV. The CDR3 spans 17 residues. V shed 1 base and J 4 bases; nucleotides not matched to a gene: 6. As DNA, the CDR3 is TGTGCCAGCAGCTTAGTCTTAGCGGGGGGCCCCACCGGGGAGCTGTTTTTT. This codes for CASSLVLAGGPTGELFF.

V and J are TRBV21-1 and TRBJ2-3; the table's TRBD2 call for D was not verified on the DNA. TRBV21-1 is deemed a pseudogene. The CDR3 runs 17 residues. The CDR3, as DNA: TGTGCCAGCAGCAAAGGTACGGCGGGGGGCCCGATAGATACGCAGTATTTT. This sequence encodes CASSKGTAGGPIDTQYF.

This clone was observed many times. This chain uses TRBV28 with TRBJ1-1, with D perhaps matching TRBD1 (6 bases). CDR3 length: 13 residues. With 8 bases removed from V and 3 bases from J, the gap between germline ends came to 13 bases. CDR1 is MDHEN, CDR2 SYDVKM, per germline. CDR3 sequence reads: CASGAGAYTEAFF. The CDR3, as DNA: TGTGCCAGCGGTGCAGGGGCGTACACTGAAGCTTTCTTT.

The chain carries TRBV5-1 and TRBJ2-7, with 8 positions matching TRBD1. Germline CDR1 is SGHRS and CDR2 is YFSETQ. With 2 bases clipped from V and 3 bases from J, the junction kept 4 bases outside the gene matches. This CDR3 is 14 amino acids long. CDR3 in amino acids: CASSFGTGYYEQYF. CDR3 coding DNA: TGCGCCAGCAGCTTCGGGACAGGTTACTACGAGCAGTACTTC.

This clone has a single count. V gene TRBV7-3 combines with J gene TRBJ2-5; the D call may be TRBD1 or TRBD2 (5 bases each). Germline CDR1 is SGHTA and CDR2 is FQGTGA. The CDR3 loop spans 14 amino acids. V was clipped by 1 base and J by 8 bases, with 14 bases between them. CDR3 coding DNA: TGTGCCAGCAGCTTAAGCTTCGGGGCCGCAACCCAGTACTTC. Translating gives CASSLSFGAATQYF.

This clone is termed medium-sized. CDR3 sequence reads: CASSPFQGYEQFF. Here the CDR3 DNA reads TGTGCCAGCAGCCCATTCCAGGGTTATGAGCAGTTCTTC. The chain recombines TRBV5-4 with TRBJ2-1; D is possibly TRBD1 (5 bases). Trimming took off 4 bases at V and 8 bases at J, with 13 bases between the two ends. This CDR3 region has 13 residues. Germline CDR1 reads SGHNT; CDR2 reads YYREEE (reference sequence).

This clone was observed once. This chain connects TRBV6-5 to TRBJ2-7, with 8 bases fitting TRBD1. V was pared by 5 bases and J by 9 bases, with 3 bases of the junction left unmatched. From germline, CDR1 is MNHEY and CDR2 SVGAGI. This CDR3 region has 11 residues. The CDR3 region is CASSPGQGQYF. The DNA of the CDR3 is TGTGCCAGCAGTCCCGGACAGGGGCAGTACTTC.

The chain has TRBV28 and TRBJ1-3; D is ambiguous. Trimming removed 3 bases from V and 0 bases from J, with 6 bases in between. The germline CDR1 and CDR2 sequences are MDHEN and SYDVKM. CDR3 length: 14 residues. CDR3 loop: CASSFTRSGNTIYF. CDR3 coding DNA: TGTGCCAGCAGTTTCACACGCTCTGGAAACACCATATATTTT.

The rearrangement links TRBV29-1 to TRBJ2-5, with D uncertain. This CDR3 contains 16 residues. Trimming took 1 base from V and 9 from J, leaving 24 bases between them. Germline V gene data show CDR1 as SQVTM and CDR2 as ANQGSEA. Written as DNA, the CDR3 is TGCAGCGTTGAAGGAGCATTCAGCTCCCTAATTATGTCCCAGTACTTC. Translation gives CSVEGAFSSLIMSQYF.

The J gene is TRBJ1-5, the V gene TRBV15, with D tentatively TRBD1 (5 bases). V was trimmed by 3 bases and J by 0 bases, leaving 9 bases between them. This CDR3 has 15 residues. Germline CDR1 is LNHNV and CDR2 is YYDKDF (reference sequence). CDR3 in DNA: TGTGCCACCAGCAGGAGGGGAATTAGCAATCAGCCCCAGCATTTT. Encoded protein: CATSRRGISNQPQHF.

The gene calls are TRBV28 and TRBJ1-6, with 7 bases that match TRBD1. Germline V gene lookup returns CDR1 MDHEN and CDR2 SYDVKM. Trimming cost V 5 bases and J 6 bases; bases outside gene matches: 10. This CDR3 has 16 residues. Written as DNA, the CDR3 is TGTGCCAGCAGTGGACCTTACAGGGGAGCTAATTCACCCCTCCACTTT. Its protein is CASSGPYRGANSPLHF.

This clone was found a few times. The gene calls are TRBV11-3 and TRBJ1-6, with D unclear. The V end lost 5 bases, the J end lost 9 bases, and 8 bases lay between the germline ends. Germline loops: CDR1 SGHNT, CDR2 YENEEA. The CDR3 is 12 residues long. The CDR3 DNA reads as TGTGCCAGCAGCCCTCCTGGTTCACCCCTCCACTTT. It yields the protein CASSPPGSPLHF.

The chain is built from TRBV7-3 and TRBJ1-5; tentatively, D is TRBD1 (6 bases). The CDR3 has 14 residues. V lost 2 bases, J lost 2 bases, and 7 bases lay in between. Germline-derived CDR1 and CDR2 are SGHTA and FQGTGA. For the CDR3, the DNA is TGTGCCAGCAGCTTACACAGGGGCAATCAGCCCCAGCATTTT. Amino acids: CASSLHRGNQPQHF.

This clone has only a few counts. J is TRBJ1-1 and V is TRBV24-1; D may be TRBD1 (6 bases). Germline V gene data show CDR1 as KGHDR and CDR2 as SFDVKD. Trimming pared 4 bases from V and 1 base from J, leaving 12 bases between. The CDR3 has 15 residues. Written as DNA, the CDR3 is TGTGCCACCAGTGAGGGTTGGGGGCAGAACACTGAAGCTTTCTTT. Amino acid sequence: CATSEGWGQNTEAFF.